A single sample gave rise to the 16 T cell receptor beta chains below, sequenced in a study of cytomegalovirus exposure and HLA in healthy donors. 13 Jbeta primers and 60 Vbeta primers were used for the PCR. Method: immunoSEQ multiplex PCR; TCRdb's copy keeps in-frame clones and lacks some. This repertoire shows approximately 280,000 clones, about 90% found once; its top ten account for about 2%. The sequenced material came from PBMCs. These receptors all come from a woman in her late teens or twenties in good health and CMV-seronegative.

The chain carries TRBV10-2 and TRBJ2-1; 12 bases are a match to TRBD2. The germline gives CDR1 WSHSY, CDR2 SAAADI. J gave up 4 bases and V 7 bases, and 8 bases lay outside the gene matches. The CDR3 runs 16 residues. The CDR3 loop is CASIRQLAGGYNEQFF. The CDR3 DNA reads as TGCGCCAGCATACGACAACTAGCGGGGGGTTACAATGAGCAGTTCTTC.

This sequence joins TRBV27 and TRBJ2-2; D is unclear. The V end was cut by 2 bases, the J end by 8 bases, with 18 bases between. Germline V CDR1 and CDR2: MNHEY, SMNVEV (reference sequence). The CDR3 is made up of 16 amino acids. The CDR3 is CASSLMTPTVKGELFF. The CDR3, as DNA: TGTGCCAGCAGTTTAATGACCCCCACAGTTAAGGGGGAGCTGTTTTTT.

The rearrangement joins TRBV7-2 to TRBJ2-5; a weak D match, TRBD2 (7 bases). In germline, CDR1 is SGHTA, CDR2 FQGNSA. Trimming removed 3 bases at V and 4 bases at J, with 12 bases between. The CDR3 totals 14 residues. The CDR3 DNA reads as TGTGCCAGCAGCTTCAGGGGCGGGGGAGAGACCCAGTACTTC. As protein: CASSFRGGGETQYF.

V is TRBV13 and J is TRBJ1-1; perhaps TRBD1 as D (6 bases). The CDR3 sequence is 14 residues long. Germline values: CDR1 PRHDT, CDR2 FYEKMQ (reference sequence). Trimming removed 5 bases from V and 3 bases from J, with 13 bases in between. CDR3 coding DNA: TGTGCCAGCAGCGCCTTGTCAGGGGACACTGAAGCTTTCTTT. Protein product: CASSALSGDTEAFF.

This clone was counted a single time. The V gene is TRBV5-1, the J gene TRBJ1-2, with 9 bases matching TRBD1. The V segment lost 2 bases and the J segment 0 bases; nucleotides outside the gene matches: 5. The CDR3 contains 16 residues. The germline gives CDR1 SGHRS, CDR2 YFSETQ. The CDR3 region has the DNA TGCGCCAGCAGCTTTACCGGGACAGGGTCTAACTATGGCTACACCTTC. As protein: CASSFTGTGSNYGYTF.

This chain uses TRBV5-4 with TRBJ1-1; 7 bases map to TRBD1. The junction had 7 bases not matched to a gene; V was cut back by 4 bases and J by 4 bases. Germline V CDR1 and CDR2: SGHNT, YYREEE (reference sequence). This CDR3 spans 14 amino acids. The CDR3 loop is CASSRTGGSTEAFF. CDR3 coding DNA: TGTGCCAGCAGCAGGACAGGAGGGAGCACTGAAGCTTTCTTT.

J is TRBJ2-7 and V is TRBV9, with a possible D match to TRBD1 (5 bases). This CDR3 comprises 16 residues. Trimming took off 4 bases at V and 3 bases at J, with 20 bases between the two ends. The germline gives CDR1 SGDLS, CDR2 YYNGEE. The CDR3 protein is CASSPHQGSPYYEQYF. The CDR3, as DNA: TGTGCCAGCAGCCCCCATCAGGGTAGCCCCTACTACGAGCAGTACTTC.

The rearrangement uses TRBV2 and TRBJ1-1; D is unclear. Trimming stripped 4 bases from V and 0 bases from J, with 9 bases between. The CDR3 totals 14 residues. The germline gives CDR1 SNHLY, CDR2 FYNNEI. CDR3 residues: CASSAEGLNTEAFF. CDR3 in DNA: TGTGCCAGCAGTGCAGAGGGTTTGAACACTGAAGCTTTCTTT.

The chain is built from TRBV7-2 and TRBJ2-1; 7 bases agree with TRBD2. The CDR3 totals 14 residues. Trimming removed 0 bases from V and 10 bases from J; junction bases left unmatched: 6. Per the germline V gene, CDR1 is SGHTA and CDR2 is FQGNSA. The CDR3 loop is CASSLAGTIREQFF. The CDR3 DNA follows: TGTGCCAGCAGCTTAGCCGGGACTATCCGCGAGCAGTTCTTC.

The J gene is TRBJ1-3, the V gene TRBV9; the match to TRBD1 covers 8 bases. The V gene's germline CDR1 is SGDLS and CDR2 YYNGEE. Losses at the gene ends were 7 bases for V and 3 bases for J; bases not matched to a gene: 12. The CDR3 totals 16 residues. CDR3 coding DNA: TGTGCCAGCTCCCCCGGCAGGGGGCTTCGTGGAAACACCATATATTTT. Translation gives CASSPGRGLRGNTIYF.

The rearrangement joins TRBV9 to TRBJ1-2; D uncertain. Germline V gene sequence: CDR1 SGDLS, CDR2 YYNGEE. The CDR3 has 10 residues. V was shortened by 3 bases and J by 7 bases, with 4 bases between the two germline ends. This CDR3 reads CASSGAGYTF. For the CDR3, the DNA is TGTGCCAGCAGCGGCGCTGGCTACACCTTC.

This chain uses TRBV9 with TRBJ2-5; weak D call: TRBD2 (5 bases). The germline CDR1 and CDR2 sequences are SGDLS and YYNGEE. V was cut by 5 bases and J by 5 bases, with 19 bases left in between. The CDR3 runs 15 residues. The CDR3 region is CASSKEGALRETQYF. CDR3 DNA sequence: TGTGCCAGCAGTAAAGAGGGAGCATTAAGGGAGACCCAGTACTTC. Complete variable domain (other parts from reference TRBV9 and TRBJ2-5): DSGVTQTPKHLITATGQRVTLRCSPRSGDLSVYWYQQSLDQGLQFLIQYYNGEERAKGNILERFSAQQFPDLHSELNLSSLELGDSALYFCASSKEGALRETQYFGPGTRLLVL.

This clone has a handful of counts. CDR3 amino acids: CASSYDRIVGQPQHF. CDR3 sequence (DNA): TGTGCCAGCAGTTACGACAGGATCGTGGGTCAGCCCCAGCATTTT. This chain uses TRBV6-6 with TRBJ1-5, with D perhaps TRBD1 (6 bases). The CDR3 is made up of 15 amino acids. Trimming removed 2 bases from V and 6 bases from J, with 14 bases in between. Germline lookup yields CDR1 MNHNY and CDR2 SVGAGI (reference sequence).

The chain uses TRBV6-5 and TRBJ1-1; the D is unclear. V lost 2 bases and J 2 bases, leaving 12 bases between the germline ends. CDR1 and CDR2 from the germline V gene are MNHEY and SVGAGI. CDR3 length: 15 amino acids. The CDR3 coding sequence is TGTGCCAGCAGTTACCACGTCAGGTCCAACACTGAAGCTTTCTTT. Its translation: CASSYHVRSNTEAFF.

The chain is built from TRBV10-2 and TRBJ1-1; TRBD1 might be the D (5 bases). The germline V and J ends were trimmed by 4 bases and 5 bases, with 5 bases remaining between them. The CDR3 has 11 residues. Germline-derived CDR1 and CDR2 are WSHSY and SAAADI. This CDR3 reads CASSAGTEAFF. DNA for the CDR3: TGCGCCAGCAGTGCAGGGACTGAAGCTTTCTTT.

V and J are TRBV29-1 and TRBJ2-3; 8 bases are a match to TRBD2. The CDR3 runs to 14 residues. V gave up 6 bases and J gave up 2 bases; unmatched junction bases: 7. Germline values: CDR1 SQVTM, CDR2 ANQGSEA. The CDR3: CSVLPGGVTDTQYF. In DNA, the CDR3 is TGCAGCGTCCTGCCGGGGGGGGTCACAGATACGCAGTATTTT.